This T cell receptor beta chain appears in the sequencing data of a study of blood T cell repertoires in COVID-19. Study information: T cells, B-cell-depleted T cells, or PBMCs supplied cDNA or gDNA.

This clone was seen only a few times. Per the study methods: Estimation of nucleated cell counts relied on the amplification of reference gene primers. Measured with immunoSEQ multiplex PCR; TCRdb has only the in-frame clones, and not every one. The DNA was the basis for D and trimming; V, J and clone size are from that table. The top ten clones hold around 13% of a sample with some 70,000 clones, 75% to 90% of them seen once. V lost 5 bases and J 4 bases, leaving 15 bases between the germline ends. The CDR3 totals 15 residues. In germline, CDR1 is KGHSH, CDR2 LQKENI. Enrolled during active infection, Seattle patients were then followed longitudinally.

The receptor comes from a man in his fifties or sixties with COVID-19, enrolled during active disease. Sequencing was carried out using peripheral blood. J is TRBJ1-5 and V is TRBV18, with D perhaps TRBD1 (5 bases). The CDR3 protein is CASSEDRQRNQPQHF. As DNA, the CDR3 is TGTGCCAGCTCAGAGGATCGACAGAGAAATCAGCCCCAGCATTTT. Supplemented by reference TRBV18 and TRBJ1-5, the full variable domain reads NAGVMQNPRHLVRRRGQEARLRCSPMKGHSHVYWYRQLPEEGLKFMVYLQKENIIDESGMPKERFSAEFPKEGPSILRIQQVVRGDSAAYFCASSEDRQRNQPQHFGDGTRLSIL.